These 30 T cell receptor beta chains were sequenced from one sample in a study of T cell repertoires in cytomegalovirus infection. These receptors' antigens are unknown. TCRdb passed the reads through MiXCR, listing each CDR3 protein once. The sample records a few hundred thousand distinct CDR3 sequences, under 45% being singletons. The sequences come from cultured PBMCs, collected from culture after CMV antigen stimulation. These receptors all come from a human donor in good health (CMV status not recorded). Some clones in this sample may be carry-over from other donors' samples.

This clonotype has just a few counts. The DNA of the CDR3 is TGTGCCAGCAGCTTAATTCCCGCGTCTGAGCAGTTCTTC. Its protein is CASSLIPASEQFF. The rearrangement joins TRBV11-2 to TRBJ2-1; D is ambiguous. The CDR3 contains 13 residues. V lost 2 bases and J lost 9, with 11 bases in between. Germline V gene data show CDR1 as SGHAT and CDR2 as FQNNGV.

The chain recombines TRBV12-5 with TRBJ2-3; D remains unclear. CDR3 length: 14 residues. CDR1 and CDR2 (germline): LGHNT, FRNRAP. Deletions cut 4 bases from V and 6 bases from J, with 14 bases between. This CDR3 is CASGWREPPDTQYF. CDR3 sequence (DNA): TGTGCTAGTGGTTGGCGTGAGCCCCCCGATACGCAGTATTTT.

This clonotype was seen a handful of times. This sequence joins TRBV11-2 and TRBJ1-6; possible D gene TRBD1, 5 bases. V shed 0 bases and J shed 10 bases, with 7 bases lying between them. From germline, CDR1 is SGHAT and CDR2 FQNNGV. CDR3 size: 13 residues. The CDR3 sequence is CASSLEGTSPLHF. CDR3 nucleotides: TGTGCCAGCAGCTTAGAGGGGACCTCACCCCTCCACTTT. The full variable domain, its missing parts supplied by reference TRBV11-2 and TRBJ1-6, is EAGVAQSPRYKIIEKRQSVAFWCNPISGHATLYWYQQILGQGPKLLIQFQNNGVVDDSQLPKDRFSAERLKGVDSTLKIQPAKLEDSAVYLCASSLEGTSPLHFGNGTRLTVT.

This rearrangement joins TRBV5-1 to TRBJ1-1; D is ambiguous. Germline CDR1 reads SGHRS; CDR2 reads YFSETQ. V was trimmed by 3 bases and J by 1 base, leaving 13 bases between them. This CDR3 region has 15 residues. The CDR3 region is CASSSPTTENTEAFF. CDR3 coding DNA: TGCGCCAGCAGCTCCCCTACTACAGAGAACACTGAAGCTTTCTTT. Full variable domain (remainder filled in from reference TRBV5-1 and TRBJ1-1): KAGVTQTPRYLIKTRGQQVTLSCSPISGHRSVSWYQQTPGQGLQFLFEYFSETQRNKGNFPGRFSGRQFSNSRSEMNVSTLELGDSALYLCASSSPTTENTEAFFGQGTRLTVV.

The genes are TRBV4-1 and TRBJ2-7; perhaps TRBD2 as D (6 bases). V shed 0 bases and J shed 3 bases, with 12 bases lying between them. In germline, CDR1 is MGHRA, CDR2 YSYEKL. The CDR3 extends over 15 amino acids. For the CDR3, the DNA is TGCGCCAGCAGCCAAGATTGGTCGGGAGACTACGAGCAGTACTTC. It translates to CASSQDWSGDYEQYF.

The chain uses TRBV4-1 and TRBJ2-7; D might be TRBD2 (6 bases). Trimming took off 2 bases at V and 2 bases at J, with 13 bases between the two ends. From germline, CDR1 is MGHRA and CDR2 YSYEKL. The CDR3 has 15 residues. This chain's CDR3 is CASSQRAGPTYEQYF. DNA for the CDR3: TGCGCCAGCAGCCAAAGAGCGGGTCCCACCTACGAGCAGTACTTC.

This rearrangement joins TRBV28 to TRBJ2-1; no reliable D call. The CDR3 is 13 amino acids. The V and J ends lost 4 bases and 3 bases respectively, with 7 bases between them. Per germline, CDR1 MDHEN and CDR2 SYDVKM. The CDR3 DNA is TGTGCCAGCAGTTCCAGTAACTACAATGAGCAGTTCTTC. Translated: CASSSSNYNEQFF.

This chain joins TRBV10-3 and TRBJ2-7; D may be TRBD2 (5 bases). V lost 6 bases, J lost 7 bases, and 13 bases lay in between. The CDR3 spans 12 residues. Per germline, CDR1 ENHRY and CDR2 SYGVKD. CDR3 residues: CAISPGLGEQYF. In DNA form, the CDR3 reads TGTGCCATCAGCCCAGGACTGGGGGAGCAGTACTTC.

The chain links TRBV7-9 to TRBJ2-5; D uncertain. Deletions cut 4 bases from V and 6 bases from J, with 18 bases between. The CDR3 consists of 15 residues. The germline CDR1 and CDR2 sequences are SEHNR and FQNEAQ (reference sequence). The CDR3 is CASSSRPGVVKTQYF. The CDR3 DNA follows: TGTGCCAGCAGCTCCCGACCTGGGGTTGTAAAGACCCAGTACTTC.

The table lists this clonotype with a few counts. The CDR3 bases are TGTGCCAGCAGCTTAGAGGGAGGGCACTATGGCTACACCTTC. Residues: CASSLEGGHYGYTF. The chain joins TRBV7-8 to TRBJ1-2; the D is unclear. This CDR3 has 14 amino acids. Germline CDR1 and CDR2: SGHVS and FQNEAQ. The V end was cut by 1 base, the J end by 3 bases, with 9 bases between.

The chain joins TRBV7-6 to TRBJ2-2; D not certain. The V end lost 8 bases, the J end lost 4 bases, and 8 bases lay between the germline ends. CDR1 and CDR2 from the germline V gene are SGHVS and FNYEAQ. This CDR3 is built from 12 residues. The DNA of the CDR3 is TGTGCCAGCGAAGGTCGCACCGGGGAGCTGTTTTTT. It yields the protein CASEGRTGELFF.

CDR3 in DNA: TGTGCCAGCAGTACCAGACAGGGATCGGACAATGAGCAGTTCTTC. This encodes CASSTRQGSDNEQFF. This sequence joins TRBV7-9 and TRBJ2-1; 7 bases are shared with TRBD1. Trimming removed 6 bases from V and 5 bases from J; junction bases left unmatched: 10. Germline V lookup: CDR1 SEHNR, CDR2 FQNEAQ (reference sequence). This CDR3 is 15 amino acids long.

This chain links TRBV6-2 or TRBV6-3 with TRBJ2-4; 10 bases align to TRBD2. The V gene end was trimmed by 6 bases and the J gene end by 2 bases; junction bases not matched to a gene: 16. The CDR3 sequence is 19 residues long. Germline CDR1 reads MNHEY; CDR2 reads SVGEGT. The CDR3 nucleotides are TGTGCCAGCAGCCGATACGGAGGTGGTAGCGGGGGGTCCAAAAACATTCAGTACTTC. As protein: CASSRYGGGSGGSKNIQYF.

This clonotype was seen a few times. CDR3 bases: TGTGCCAGCAGTGACCTGGGATGGAATGAAAAACTGTTTTTT. Its protein product is CASSDLGWNEKLFF. V gene TRBV6-1 combines with J gene TRBJ1-4; D is ambiguous. In germline, CDR1 is MNHNS, CDR2 SASEGT. The CDR3 sequence is 14 residues long. Deletions cut 3 bases from V and 5 bases from J, with 10 bases between.

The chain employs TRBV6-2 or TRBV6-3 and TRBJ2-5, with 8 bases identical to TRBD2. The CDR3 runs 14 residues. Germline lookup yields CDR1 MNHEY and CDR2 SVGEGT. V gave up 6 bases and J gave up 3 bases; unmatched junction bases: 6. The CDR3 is CASSPRGGKETQYF. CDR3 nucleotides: TGTGCCAGCAGCCCACGGGGGGGCAAAGAGACCCAGTACTTC.

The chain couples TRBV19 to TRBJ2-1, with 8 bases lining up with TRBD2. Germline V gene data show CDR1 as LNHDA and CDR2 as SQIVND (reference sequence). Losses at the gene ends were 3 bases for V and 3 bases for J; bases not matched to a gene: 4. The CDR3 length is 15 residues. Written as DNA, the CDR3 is TGTGCCAGTAGTATTCGGGGGGGCGACTACAATGAGCAGTTCTTC. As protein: CASSIRGGDYNEQFF.

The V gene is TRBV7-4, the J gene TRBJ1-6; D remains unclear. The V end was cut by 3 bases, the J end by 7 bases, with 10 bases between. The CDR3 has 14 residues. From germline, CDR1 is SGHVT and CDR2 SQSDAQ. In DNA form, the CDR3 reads TGTGCCAGCAGCTTGGAGACGGGAAATTCACCCCTCCACTTT. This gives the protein CASSLETGNSPLHF.

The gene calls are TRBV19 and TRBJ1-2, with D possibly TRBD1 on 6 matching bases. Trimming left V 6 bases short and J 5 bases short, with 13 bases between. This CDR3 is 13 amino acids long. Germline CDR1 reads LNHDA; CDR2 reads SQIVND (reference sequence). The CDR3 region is CASSNQGKYGYTF. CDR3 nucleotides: TGTGCCAGTAGCAATCAGGGGAAGTATGGCTACACCTTC.

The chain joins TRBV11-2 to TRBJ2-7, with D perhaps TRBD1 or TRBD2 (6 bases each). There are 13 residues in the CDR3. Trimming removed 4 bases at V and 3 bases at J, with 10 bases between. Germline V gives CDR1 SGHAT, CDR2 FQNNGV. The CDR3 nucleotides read TGTGCCAGCAGCTCCCGGGGGCACTACGAGCAGTACTTC. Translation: CASSSRGHYEQYF.

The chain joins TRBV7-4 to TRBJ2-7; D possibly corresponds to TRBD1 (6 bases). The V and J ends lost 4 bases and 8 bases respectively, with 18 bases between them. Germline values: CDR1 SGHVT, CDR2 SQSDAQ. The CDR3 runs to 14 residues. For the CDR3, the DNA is TGTGCCAGCAGCTACCGGGACACAACCATGCAGCAGTACTTC. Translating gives CASSYRDTTMQQYF.

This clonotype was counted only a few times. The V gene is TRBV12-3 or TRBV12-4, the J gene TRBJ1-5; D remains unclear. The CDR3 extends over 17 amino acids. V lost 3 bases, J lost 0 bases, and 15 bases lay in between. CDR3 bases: TGTGCCAGCAGTTTGAATGGGCTTGAGTATAGCAATCAGCCCCAGCATTTT. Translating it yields CASSLNGLEYSNQPQHF.

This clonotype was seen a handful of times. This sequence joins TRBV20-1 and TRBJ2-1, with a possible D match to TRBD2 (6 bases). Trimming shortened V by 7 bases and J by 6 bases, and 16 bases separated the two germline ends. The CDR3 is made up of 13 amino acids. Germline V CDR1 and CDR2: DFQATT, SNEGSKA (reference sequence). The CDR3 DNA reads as TGCAGTGTTAGTATTCGGGGACTCAATGAGCAGTTCTTC. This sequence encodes CSVSIRGLNEQFF.

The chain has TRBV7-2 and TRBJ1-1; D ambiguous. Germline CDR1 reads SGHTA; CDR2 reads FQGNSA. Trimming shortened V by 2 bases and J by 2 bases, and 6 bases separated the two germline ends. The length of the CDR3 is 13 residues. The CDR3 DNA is TGTGCCAGCAGCTTATATGGAAACACTGAAGCTTTCTTT. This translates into CASSLYGNTEAFF.

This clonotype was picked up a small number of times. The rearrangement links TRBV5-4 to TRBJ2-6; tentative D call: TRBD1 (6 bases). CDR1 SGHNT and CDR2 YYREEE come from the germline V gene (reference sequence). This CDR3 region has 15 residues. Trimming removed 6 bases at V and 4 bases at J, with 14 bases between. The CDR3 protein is CASNALGTGANVLTF. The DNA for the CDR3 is TGTGCCAGCAACGCTCTCGGGACAGGGGCCAACGTCCTGACTTTC.

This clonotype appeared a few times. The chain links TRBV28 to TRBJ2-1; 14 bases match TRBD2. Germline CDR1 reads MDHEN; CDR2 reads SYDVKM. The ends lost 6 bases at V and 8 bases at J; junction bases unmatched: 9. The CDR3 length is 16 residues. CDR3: CASSPQTSGGADEQFF. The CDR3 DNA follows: TGTGCCAGCAGCCCTCAGACTAGCGGGGGGGCTGATGAGCAGTTCTTC.

Here the CDR3 reads CASTNSGIPYEQYF. The CDR3 bases are TGTGCCAGCACCAATAGCGGGATTCCTTACGAGCAGTACTTC. The chain employs TRBV7-9 and TRBJ2-7; TRBD2 agrees at 8 bases. This CDR3 has 14 amino acids. Trimming cost V 7 bases and J 4 bases; bases outside gene matches: 9. Germline V gene data show CDR1 as SEHNR and CDR2 as FQNEAQ (reference sequence).

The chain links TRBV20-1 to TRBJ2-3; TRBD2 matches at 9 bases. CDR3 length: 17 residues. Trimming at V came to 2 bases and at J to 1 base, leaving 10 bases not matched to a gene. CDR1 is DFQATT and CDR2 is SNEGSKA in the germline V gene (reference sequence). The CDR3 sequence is CSARWASGAGGTDTQYF. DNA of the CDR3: TGCAGTGCTAGATGGGCTAGCGGGGCCGGAGGCACAGATACGCAGTATTTT.

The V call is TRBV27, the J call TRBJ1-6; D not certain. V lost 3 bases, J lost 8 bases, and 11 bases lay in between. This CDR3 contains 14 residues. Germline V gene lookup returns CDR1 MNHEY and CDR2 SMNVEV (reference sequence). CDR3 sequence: CASSFSTYYSPLHF. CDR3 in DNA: TGTGCCAGCAGTTTTTCGACTTATTATTCACCCCTCCACTTT.

CDR3 nucleotide sequence: TGTGCCAGCAGTGAAGCCCGACAGAGCAATCAGCCCCAGCATTTT. Protein product: CASSEARQSNQPQHF. The chain couples TRBV2 to TRBJ1-5; a weak D match, TRBD1 (5 bases). V was pared by 0 bases and J by 1 base, with 7 bases between. The CDR3 sequence is 15 residues long. Per germline, CDR1 SNHLY and CDR2 FYNNEI.

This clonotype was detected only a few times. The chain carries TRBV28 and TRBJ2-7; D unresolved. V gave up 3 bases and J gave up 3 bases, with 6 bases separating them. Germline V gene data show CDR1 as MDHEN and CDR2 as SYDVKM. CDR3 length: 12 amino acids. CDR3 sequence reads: CASSFRNYEQYF. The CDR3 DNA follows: TGTGCCAGCAGTTTCAGAAACTACGAGCAGTACTTC.